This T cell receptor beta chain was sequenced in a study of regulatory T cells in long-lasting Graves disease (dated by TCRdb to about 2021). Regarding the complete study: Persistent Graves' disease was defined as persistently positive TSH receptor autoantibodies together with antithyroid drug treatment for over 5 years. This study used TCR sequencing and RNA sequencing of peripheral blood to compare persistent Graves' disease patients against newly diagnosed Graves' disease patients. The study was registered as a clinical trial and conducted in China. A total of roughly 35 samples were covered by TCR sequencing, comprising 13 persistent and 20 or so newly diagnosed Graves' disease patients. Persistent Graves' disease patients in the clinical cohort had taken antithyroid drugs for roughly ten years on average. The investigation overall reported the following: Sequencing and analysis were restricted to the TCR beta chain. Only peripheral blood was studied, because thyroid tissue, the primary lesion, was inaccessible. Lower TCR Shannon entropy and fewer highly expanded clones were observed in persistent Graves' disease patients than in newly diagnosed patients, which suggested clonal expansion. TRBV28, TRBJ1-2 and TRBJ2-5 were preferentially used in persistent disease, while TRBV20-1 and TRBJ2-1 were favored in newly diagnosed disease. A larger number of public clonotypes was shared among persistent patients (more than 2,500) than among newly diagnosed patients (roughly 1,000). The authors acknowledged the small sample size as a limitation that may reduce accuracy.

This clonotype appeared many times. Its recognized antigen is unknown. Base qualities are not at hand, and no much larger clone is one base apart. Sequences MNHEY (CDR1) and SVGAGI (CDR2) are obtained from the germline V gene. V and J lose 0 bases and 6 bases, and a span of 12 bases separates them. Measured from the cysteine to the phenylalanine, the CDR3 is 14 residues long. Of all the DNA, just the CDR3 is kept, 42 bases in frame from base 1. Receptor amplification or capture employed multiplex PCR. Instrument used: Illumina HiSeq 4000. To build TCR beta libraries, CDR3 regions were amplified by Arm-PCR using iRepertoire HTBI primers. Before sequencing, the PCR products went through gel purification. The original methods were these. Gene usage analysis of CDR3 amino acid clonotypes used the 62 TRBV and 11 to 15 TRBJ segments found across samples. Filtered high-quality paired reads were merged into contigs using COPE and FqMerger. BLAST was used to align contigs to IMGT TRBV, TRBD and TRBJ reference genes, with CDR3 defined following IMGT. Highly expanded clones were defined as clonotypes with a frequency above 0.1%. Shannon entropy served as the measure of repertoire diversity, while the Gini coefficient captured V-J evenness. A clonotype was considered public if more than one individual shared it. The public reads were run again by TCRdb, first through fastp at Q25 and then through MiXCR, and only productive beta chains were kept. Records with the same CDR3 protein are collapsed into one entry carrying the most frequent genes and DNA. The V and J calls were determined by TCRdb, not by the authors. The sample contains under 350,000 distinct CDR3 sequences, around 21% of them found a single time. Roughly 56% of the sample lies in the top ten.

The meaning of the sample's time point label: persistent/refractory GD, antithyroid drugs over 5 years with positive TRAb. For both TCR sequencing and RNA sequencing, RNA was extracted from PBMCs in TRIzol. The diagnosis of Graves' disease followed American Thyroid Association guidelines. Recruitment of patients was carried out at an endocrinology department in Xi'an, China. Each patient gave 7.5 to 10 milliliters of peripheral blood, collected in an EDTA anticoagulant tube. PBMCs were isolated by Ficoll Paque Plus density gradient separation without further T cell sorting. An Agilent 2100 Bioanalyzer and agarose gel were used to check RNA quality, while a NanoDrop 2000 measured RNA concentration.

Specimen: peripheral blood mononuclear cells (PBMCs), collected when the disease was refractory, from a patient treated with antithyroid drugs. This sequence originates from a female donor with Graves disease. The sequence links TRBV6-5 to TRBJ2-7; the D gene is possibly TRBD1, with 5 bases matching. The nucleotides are TGTGCCAGCAGTTACTCGAGTCTCCAGGGCGAGCAGTACTTC. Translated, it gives CASSYSSLQGEQYF.